The 19 T cell receptor beta chains presented below share a single source sample, sequenced in a study of blood T cells in healthy people across ages. Then a second PCR, running roughly 7 to 11 cycles, was carried out with a sample-barcoded 5' primer and a J-beta primer mix. MiXCR, run by TCRdb on the 5' RACE reads, gives a single entry per CDR3 protein. Found here are over 500,000 distinct CDR3 sequences, roughly a quarter of them singletons; the top ten hold approximately 4%. The sample also formed part of further work on T cells of mothers and their children.

The sample was blood. All receptors come from a boy between 2 and 10 years old in good health.

This clonotype was counted only a few times. V and J are TRBV6-2 or TRBV6-3 and TRBJ2-1, with no clear D. Trimming took off 0 bases at V and 0 bases at J, with 6 bases between the two ends. The CDR3 sequence is 15 residues long. The germline gives CDR1 MNHEY, CDR2 SVGEGT. CDR3 nucleotides: TGTGCCAGCAGTTACTCGACGGACTCCTACAATGAGCAGTTCTTC. It codes for CASSYSTDSYNEQFF.

The chain is built from TRBV7-9 and TRBJ2-1, with 8 nucleotides matching TRBD2. The DNA end lines up better with TRBJ2-7; the J call may be wrong. CDR1 SEHNR and CDR2 FQNEAQ come from the germline V gene (reference sequence). CDR3 size: 15 residues. CDR3 in DNA: TGTGCCAGCAGCTTAAGTGGTCGGGGGGGCCTCGAGCAGTACTTC. Translation: CASSLSGRGGLEQYF.

Only a few counts were recorded for this clonotype. The missing conserved phenylalanine or tryptophan at the end of this CDR3 makes a read error likely. The chain uses TRBV2 and TRBJ1-5, with D unresolved. The germline V and J ends were trimmed by 0 bases and 3 bases, with 9 bases remaining between them. From germline, CDR1 is SNHLY and CDR2 FYNNEI. The CDR3 sequence is 15 residues long. CDR3 region: CASSEAANTNQPQHL. As DNA, the CDR3 is TGTGCCAGCAGTGAAGCAGCGAACACCAATCAGCCCCAGCATCTT.

This chain connects TRBV12-3 or TRBV12-4 to TRBJ2-7; 7 bases map to TRBD2. J lost 4 bases, V lost 4 bases, and 7 bases had no gene match. The CDR3 runs to 14 residues. The CDR3 loop reads CASSSSGKVYEQYF. CDR3 DNA sequence: TGTGCCAGCAGTTCGAGCGGGAAAGTGTACGAGCAGTACTTC.

To note about this clonotype: A read error may produce the germline difference seen at one junction end. The rearrangement links TRBV28 to TRBJ2-5, with 8 bases lining up with TRBD1. The DNA end is more similar to TRBJ2-7, so the J call may be wrong. CDR3 size: 14 residues. The germline gives CDR1 MDHEN, CDR2 SYDVKM. This chain's CDR3 is CVSRDRGVIHEQYF. In DNA form, the CDR3 reads TGTGTCAGCAGAGACAGGGGAGTAATCCACGAGCAGTACTTC.

The chain recombines TRBV9 with TRBJ1-6; the D is unclear. CDR1 SGDLS and CDR2 YYNGEE come from the germline V gene. The CDR3 totals 14 residues. The ends were cut back, 0 bases at V and 11 bases at J, with 12 bases in the middle. DNA of the CDR3: TGTGCCAGCAGCGTAGACGAGTCTTGGGCACCCCTCCACTTT. Encoded protein: CASSVDESWAPLHF.

This clonotype was counted only a few times. This rearrangement joins TRBV6-1 to TRBJ1-5, with D possibly TRBD1 on 6 matching bases. The V gene lost 4 bases and the J gene lost 2 bases, with 12 bases spanning the gap. The CDR3 is made up of 15 amino acids. Germline V CDR1 and CDR2: MNHNS, SASEGT. CDR3 in amino acids: CASSVRGGRNQPQHF. The DNA for the CDR3 is TGTGCCAGCAGTGTCAGGGGTGGTCGCAATCAGCCCCAGCATTTT.

This chain uses TRBV27 with TRBJ2-3; D is undetermined. V lost 3 bases, J lost 4 bases, and 11 bases lay in between. This CDR3 region has 14 residues. Germline CDR1 reads MNHEY; CDR2 reads SMNVEV (reference sequence). CDR3 region: CASSFGLDPDTQYF. The CDR3 DNA is TGTGCCAGCAGTTTCGGGCTCGATCCAGATACGCAGTATTTT.

J is TRBJ1-2 and V is TRBV29-1, with D unclear. Trimming pared 0 bases from V and 3 bases from J, leaving 8 bases between. This CDR3 has 13 amino acids. Germline CDR1 is SQVTM and CDR2 is ANQGSEA. In DNA, the CDR3 is TGCAGCGTTGAAGAGCAGGAAGACTATGGCTACACCTTC. Translating it yields CSVEEQEDYGYTF.

The chain joins TRBV2 to TRBJ2-1, with D maybe TRBD2 (6 bases). V lost 6 bases to trimming and J lost 4 bases, with 16 bases between them. Per the germline V gene, CDR1 is SNHLY and CDR2 is FYNNEI. There are 15 residues in the CDR3. The CDR3 region is CASREGPRPYNEQFF. The CDR3 bases are TGTGCCAGCAGGGAGGGGCCTAGACCTTACAATGAGCAGTTCTTC. Combining the CDR3 with reference TRBV2 and TRBJ2-1 gives the whole variable domain EPEVTQTPSHQVTQMGQEVILRCVPISNHLYFYWYRQILGQKVEFLVSFYNNEISEKSEIFDDQFSVERPDGSNFTLKIRSTKLEDSAMYFCASREGPRPYNEQFFGPGTRLTVL.

V is TRBV14 and J is TRBJ1-2; perhaps TRBD1 as D (6 bases). The germline CDR1 and CDR2 sequences are SGHDN and FVKESK. V lost 0 bases, J lost 5 bases, and 13 bases lay in between. The CDR3 extends over 15 amino acids. CDR3 nucleotide sequence: TGTGCCAGCAGCCAAGATCAGCGGACAGATTATGGCTACACCTTC. It codes for CASSQDQRTDYGYTF.

There are a few counts of this clonotype. The chain combines TRBV6-2 or TRBV6-3 with TRBJ2-5; TRBD2 matches 7 bases. CDR3 size: 16 residues. Germline assignment: CDR1 MNHEY and CDR2 SVGEGT. The ends lost 2 bases at V and 5 bases at J; junction bases unmatched: 11. In nucleotides, the CDR3 is TGTGCCAGCAGTTACCTTGGGGACTACACCTGGGAGACCCAGTACTTC. Residues: CASSYLGDYTWETQYF.

The CDR3 reads CASRRRAGDPNTEAFF. The CDR3 DNA is TGTGCCAGCAGGCGACGGGCCGGGGACCCTAACACTGAAGCTTTCTTT. The J gene is TRBJ1-1, the V gene TRBV11-2; TRBD1 might be the D (5 bases). This CDR3 has 16 amino acids. Between the trimmed V and J ends, which lost 6 bases and 2 bases, there was a span of 19 bases. The germline gives CDR1 SGHAT, CDR2 FQNNGV.

The J gene is TRBJ1-6, the V gene TRBV10-2; the match to TRBD1 covers 8 bases. V gave up 0 bases and J gave up 10 bases; unmatched junction bases: 5. Germline V CDR1 and CDR2: WSHSY, SAAADI. The CDR3 sequence is 15 residues long. DNA for the CDR3: TGCGCCAGCAGTGAGTCTGAGACAGGGGACTCACCCCTCCACTTT. Its translation: CASSESETGDSPLHF.

This clonotype was seen only a few times. The chain employs TRBV7-6 and TRBJ2-7; 12 bases agree with TRBD2. J lost 4 bases, V lost 2 bases, and 3 bases had no gene match. Per germline, CDR1 SGHVS and CDR2 FNYEAQ. The CDR3 totals 15 residues. DNA for the CDR3: TGTGCCAGCAGCTTAATGACTAGCGGGAGTTACGAGCAGTACTTC. It translates to CASSLMTSGSYEQYF. The whole variable domain, filled in from reference TRBV7-6 and TRBJ2-7, reads GAGVSQSPRYKVTKRGQDVALRCDPISGHVSLYWYRQALGQGPEFLTYFNYEAQQDKSGLPNDRFSAERPEGSISTLTIQRTEQRDSAMYRCASSLMTSGSYEQYFGPGTRLTVT.

This chain uses TRBV24-1 with TRBJ2-7; perhaps D is TRBD1 or TRBD2 (5 bases each). The end of the DNA fits TRBJ2-5 better, so the J call may be wrong. CDR3 length equals 16 residues. The germline CDR1 and CDR2 sequences are KGHDR and SFDVKD. The CDR3 region has the DNA TGTGCCACCAGTGACGCTAAACGGGGCGACCTGGAGACCCAGTACTTC. Translating it yields CATSDAKRGDLETQYF.

This clonotype appeared a few times. The V and J genes are TRBV3-1 and TRBJ2-5, with 9 bases lining up with TRBD2. CDR3 length: 14 residues. V gave up 3 bases and J gave up 11 bases; unmatched junction bases: 10. Germline V gene lookup returns CDR1 LGHDT and CDR2 YNNKEL (reference sequence). CDR3 in amino acids: CASSHAGGTQEQYF. The CDR3, as DNA: TGTGCCAGCAGCCACGCGGGAGGGACGCAGGAGCAGTACTTC.

The V gene is TRBV20-1, the J gene TRBJ2-7; TRBD2 agrees at 15 bases. The CDR3 length is 17 residues. Losses at the gene ends were 6 bases for V and 4 bases for J; bases not matched to a gene: 13. Germline V CDR1 and CDR2: DFQATT, SNEGSKA (reference sequence). The CDR3 nucleotides are TGCAGTGCGGAGCGGCGCCTGGGGACTAGCGGGAGGTACGAGCAGTACTTC. Its protein product is CSAERRLGTSGRYEQYF.

This clonotype was found a few times. V gene TRBV3-1 combines with J gene TRBJ2-1; D is perhaps TRBD2 (5 bases). Trimming stripped 0 bases from V and 8 bases from J, with 11 bases between. CDR1 and CDR2 from the germline V gene are LGHDT and YNNKEL (reference sequence). The CDR3 is 14 amino acids. The CDR3 is CASSQEAPGDEQFF. The CDR3 coding sequence is TGTGCCAGCAGCCAAGAGGCCCCCGGGGATGAGCAGTTCTTC.